The 14 T cell receptor beta chains below were found in one sample sequenced in a study of cytomegalovirus exposure and HLA in healthy donors. Sequencing was performed with immunoSEQ multiplex PCR; in TCRdb, only in-frame clones are kept and a portion is missing. This sample carries fewer than 200,000 clones, about 89% of them seen once, and the ten largest clones take roughly 6.6%. What was sequenced was PBMCs. The receptors were sampled from a man aged 30 to 39 in good health and CMV-seropositive.

This rearrangement joins TRBV19 to TRBJ1-1; 9 bases are a match to TRBD1. CDR1 and CDR2 from the germline V gene are LNHDA and SQIVND (reference sequence). CDR3 length equals 14 residues. V was clipped by 6 bases and J by 4 bases; unmatched bases: 6. CDR3 in DNA: TGTGCCAGTAGCCACAGGGGGCGCTTCACTGAAGCTTTCTTT. This sequence encodes CASSHRGRFTEAFF.

V gene TRBV6-6 combines with J gene TRBJ2-5, with D tentatively TRBD2 (6 bases). The V end lost 2 bases, the J end lost 5 bases, and 18 bases lay between the germline ends. This CDR3 has 16 residues. The germline gives CDR1 MNHNY, CDR2 SVGAGI (reference sequence). Here the CDR3 reads CASSYGGGTRRETQYF. The CDR3 coding sequence is TGTGCCAGCAGTTACGGCGGAGGGACGAGGAGGGAGACCCAGTACTTC.

In this sample, this clone turned up a few times. The chain uses TRBV4-1 and TRBJ1-1, with D maybe TRBD1 (5 bases). Per the germline V gene, CDR1 is MGHRA and CDR2 is YSYEKL. This CDR3 has 16 residues. Trimming shortened V by 1 base and J by 2 bases, and 14 bases separated the two germline ends. The CDR3 nucleotides read TGCGCCAGCAGCCAAGGGGACGGCCGAGCCAACACTGAAGCTTTCTTT. It yields the protein CASSQGDGRANTEAFF.

This chain uses TRBV4-1 with TRBJ2-5; no firm D call. V lost 4 bases and J 2 bases, leaving 11 bases between the germline ends. The CDR3 extends over 14 amino acids. In germline, CDR1 is MGHRA, CDR2 YSYEKL. The DNA of the CDR3 is TGCGCCAGCAGCCTGATTATCCAGCAAGAGACCCAGTACTTC. Translated, it gives CASSLIIQQETQYF.

V is TRBV7-3 and J is TRBJ2-7, with 9 bases lining up with TRBD1. V lost 5 bases and J lost 2; bases outside the gene matches: 7. CDR1 is SGHTA and CDR2 is FQGTGA in the germline V gene. CDR3 length equals 15 residues. CDR3 loop: CASSLGTGSPYEQYF. The CDR3 coding sequence is TGTGCCAGCAGCCTGGGGACAGGGTCCCCCTACGAGCAGTACTTC.

The rearrangement uses TRBV4-2 and TRBJ2-1; 14 bases match TRBD2. Germline values: CDR1 LGHNA, CDR2 YNFKEQ. V shed 1 base, J shed 7 bases, and the junction held 3 bases outside the gene matches. The CDR3 loop spans 16 amino acids. The CDR3 DNA reads TGTGCCAGCAGCCAAGGACTAGCGGGAGGGGATAATGAGCAGTTCTTC. Translation: CASSQGLAGGDNEQFF.

J is TRBJ2-3 and V is TRBV27; 9 bases align to TRBD2. CDR1 MNHEY and CDR2 SMNVEV come from the germline V gene (reference sequence). J was trimmed by 2 bases and V by 7 bases; bases with no gene match: 10. This CDR3 has 16 residues. CDR3: CASTSIAGDNTDTQYF. The CDR3, as DNA: TGTGCCAGCACCTCAATAGCGGGAGATAACACAGATACGCAGTATTTT.

In DNA form, the CDR3 reads TGTGCCAGCAGTTTCCCAAGCCGAAGGGGTACAACTAATGAAAAACTGTTTTTT. Its protein is CASSFPSRRGTTNEKLFF. The chain couples TRBV11-2 to TRBJ1-4; a possible D gene is TRBD1 (5 bases). CDR3 length equals 18 residues. Germline assignment: CDR1 SGHAT and CDR2 FQNNGV. Trimming left V 6 bases short and J 0 bases short, with 20 bases between.

The gene calls are TRBV2 and TRBJ2-1, with D possibly called TRBD1 or TRBD2 (5 bases each). The CDR3 is 13 residues long. Germline loops: CDR1 SNHLY, CDR2 FYNNEI. V lost 4 bases and J 9 bases, leaving 13 bases between the germline ends. CDR3 nucleotide sequence: TGTGCCAGCAGTGTTGGGGGATACGGTGAGCAGTTCTTC. Translating gives CASSVGGYGEQFF.

The chain recombines TRBV15 with TRBJ2-1, with TRBD2 identical over 8 bases. The CDR3 sequence is 15 residues long. The J segment lost 6 bases and the V segment lost 3 bases, leaving 7 bases of the junction unmatched. Looked up from germline, CDR1 is LNHNV and CDR2 is YYDKDF (reference sequence). CDR3 loop: CATSRGREGINEQFF. CDR3 DNA sequence: TGTGCCACCAGCAGGGGACGGGAGGGAATCAATGAGCAGTTCTTC.

This clone is a singleton in its sample. At one boundary the junction diverges from the germline segment, which might be a read error. The rearrangement links TRBV7-7 to TRBJ2-1; 13 bases match TRBD2. The CDR3 contains 15 residues. Per germline, CDR1 SSHAT and CDR2 FNYEAQ (reference sequence). CDR3 nucleotide sequence: TGTGCTAGCAGCTTAGGGACTAGCGGGAAAAATGAGCAGTTCTTC. Amino acid sequence: CASSLGTSGKNEQFF.

This clone was detected only a few times. The chain recombines TRBV4-1 with TRBJ1-2; perhaps TRBD1 as D (5 bases). The CDR3 is 14 amino acids. Germline assignment: CDR1 MGHRA and CDR2 YSYEKL. Trimming shortened V by 0 bases and J by 0 bases, and 5 bases separated the two germline ends. CDR3 protein: CASSQDRANYGYTF. The CDR3 nucleotides are TGCGCCAGCAGCCAAGACAGGGCTAACTATGGCTACACCTTC.

This clone appeared once. The rearrangement joins TRBV11-2 to TRBJ2-1; weak D call: TRBD1 (6 bases). V was clipped by 2 bases and J by 2 bases, with 10 bases between them. The germline CDR1 and CDR2 sequences are SGHAT and FQNNGV. The CDR3 is made up of 15 amino acids. The CDR3 bases are TGTGCCAGCAGCTTATCAGGGGTCCCCTACAATGAGCAGTTCTTC. This translates into CASSLSGVPYNEQFF.

This clone was counted a single time. The chain has TRBV5-1 and TRBJ1-3; possibly TRBD1 for D (5 bases). There are 15 residues in the CDR3. V was cut by 4 bases and J by 0 bases, with 11 bases left in between. The germline CDR1 and CDR2 sequences are SGHRS and YFSETQ. DNA for the CDR3: TGCGCCAGCAGCGGGGGGAGGAACTCTGGAAACACCATATATTTT. It translates to CASSGGRNSGNTIYF.